Listed here is a single T cell receptor beta chain. The antigen is undetermined. This record comes from a study of T cell responses to AZD1222 COVID-19 vaccine. As for the study in general: Researchers grouped second doses given at about 4 or about 12 weeks into one pool.

This CDR3 has 18 residues. Germline V gives CDR1 ENHRY, CDR2 SYGVKD. After removal of 3 bases from V and 3 bases from J, the junction contained 12 bases not matched to a gene. The method was immunoSEQ multiplex PCR; TCRdb's version includes in-frame clones alone and lacks a portion of them. The table has 150,000 to 200,000 clones, less than 95% seen once. Whole-study findings and limits: Clonal diversity was possibly underestimated, and white British individuals and females predominated among donors. The CD4 TCRs associated with vaccination extended across spike and predominated at 160-218 and 743-854. Spike-specific TCR breadth and depth grew following two AZD1222 doses.

The J gene is TRBJ2-7, the V gene TRBV10-3; 12 nucleotides line up with TRBD2. Sequences were derived from peripheral blood, sampled on day 0 of AZD1222 vaccination. The sequence came from an adult in good health. The CDR3 sequence: CAISDGLAGGPGFYEQYF. DNA of the CDR3: TGTGCCATCAGTGATGGGCTAGCGGGAGGGCCCGGATTCTACGAGCAGTACTTC.